Each of the 17 T cell receptor beta chains below was sequenced from the same sample in a study of blood T cells in healthy people across ages. A second PCR, run for about 6 to 12 cycles, used a sample-barcoded 5' primer plus a J-beta primer mix. TCRdb ran MiXCR on the 5' RACE reads and lists one entry per CDR3 protein. Of about 670,000 distinct CDR3 sequences listed, more than 45% are singletons. Sequenced material: blood. The origin of the receptors is a woman older than 75 in good health.

This clonotype came up many times. This rearrangement joins TRBV3-1 to TRBJ2-7, with D tentatively TRBD1 (6 bases). The CDR3 length is 14 residues. Trimming removed 1 base from V and 3 bases from J, with 10 bases in between. Per the germline V gene, CDR1 is LGHDT and CDR2 is YNNKEL (reference sequence). The CDR3 region has the DNA TGTGCCAGCAGCCAAGGACAGGACCTCTACGAGCAGTACTTC. It specifies CASSQGQDLYEQYF.

This clonotype is a singleton in its sample. A junction end diverges from the germline sequence, so it may reflect a read error. V and J are TRBV7-7 and TRBJ2-5, with TRBD2 as a possible D gene (7 bases). Germline lookup yields CDR1 SSHAT and CDR2 FNYEAQ (reference sequence). The CDR3 has 16 amino acids. CDR3 residues: CASSAFVGGAKETQYF. In DNA, the CDR3 is TGTGCTAGCAGCGCGTTTGTGGGGGGGGCAAAAGAGACCCAGTACTTC.

CDR3 DNA: TGTGCCAGCAGCCCCTTGGGCCCGGGCCTCGGTGAGCAGTTCTTC. This translates into CASSPLGPGLGEQFF. J is TRBJ2-1 and V is TRBV7-2, with D hard to call. The V gene's germline CDR1 is SGHTA and CDR2 FQGNSA. V shed 5 bases and J shed 9 bases, with 20 bases lying between them. This CDR3 spans 15 amino acids.

The rearrangement links TRBV7-9 to TRBJ2-5, with 9 nucleotides matching TRBD1. The J segment lost 11 bases and the V segment lost 4 bases, leaving 8 bases of the junction unmatched. The CDR3 spans 13 residues. CDR1 is SEHNR and CDR2 is FQNEAQ in the germline V gene (reference sequence). CDR3 loop: CASSSTGGNEQYF. Written as DNA, the CDR3 is TGTGCCAGCAGCTCCACAGGGGGCAATGAGCAGTACTTC.

The chain has TRBV28 and TRBJ2-3; 8 bases align to TRBD2. Trimming removed 3 bases from V and 6 bases from J; junction bases left unmatched: 11. This CDR3 spans 16 amino acids. The V gene's germline CDR1 is MDHEN and CDR2 SYDVKM. The CDR3 DNA reads as TGTGCCAGCAGTTTCCAAGTCCCGGGAGGGCCGGATACGCAGTATTTT. Translated: CASSFQVPGGPDTQYF. Full variable domain (remainder filled in from reference TRBV28 and TRBJ2-3): DVKVTQSSRYLVKRTGEKVFLECVQDMDHENMFWYRQDPGLGLRLIYFSYDVKMKEKGDIPEGYSVSREKKERFSLILESASTNQTSMYLCASSFQVPGGPDTQYFGPGTRLTVL.

V gene TRBV4-2 combines with J gene TRBJ2-1; TRBD2 matches 7 bases. The V and J ends lost 1 base and 5 bases, in that order; junction bases with no gene match: 5. Per the germline V gene, CDR1 is LGHNA and CDR2 is YNFKEQ. The CDR3 has 15 residues. CDR3 coding DNA: TGTGCCAGCAGCCAAGTCCCTAGCGGAGACAATGAGCAGTTCTTC. Translation: CASSQVPSGDNEQFF.

CDR3 coding DNA: TGTGCCAGCAGGCAAAGACAGGAAAACACTGAAGCTTTCTTT. Residues: CASRQRQENTEAFF. The chain combines TRBV12-3 or TRBV12-4 with TRBJ1-1, with D possibly being TRBD1 (6 bases). The ends were cut back, 6 bases at V and 2 bases at J, with 13 bases in the middle. CDR3 size: 14 residues.

Worth noting for this clonotype: Sequence at one end of the junction differs from germline and may be a read error. The CDR3 DNA reads as TGCAGTATGACCCGGGGGGGACATGAGCGGTTCTTC. This encodes CSMTRGGHERFF. This rearrangement joins TRBV20-1 to TRBJ2-1; 8 bases are a match to TRBD2. The germline V gene has CDR1 DFQATT and CDR2 SNEGSKA (reference sequence). The CDR3 is 12 residues long.

This clonotype was counted many times. V and J are TRBV21-1 and TRBJ2-7; the listed D gene, TRBD1, was not tested against the DNA. TRBV21-1 is termed a pseudogene. This CDR3 comprises 15 residues. The CDR3 sequence: CASIDPDRGLYEQYF. CDR3 DNA sequence: TGTGCCAGCATCGACCCCGACAGGGGACTCTACGAGCAGTACTTC.

This clonotype was seen only a few times. The V call is TRBV9, the J call TRBJ2-7, with D uncertain. With 0 bases removed from V and 4 bases from J, the gap between germline ends came to 11 bases. Germline V gene lookup returns CDR1 SGDLS and CDR2 YYNGEE. The CDR3 contains 14 residues. CDR3 residues: CASSVAGLGYEQYF. The CDR3 coding sequence is TGTGCCAGCAGCGTAGCCGGTCTGGGGTACGAGCAGTACTTC.

Concerning this clonotype itself: The final CDR3 position lacks the conserved phenylalanine or tryptophan, pointing to a likely read error. The V and J genes are TRBV29-1 and TRBJ2-5; perhaps TRBD2 as D (7 bases). CDR1 SQVTM and CDR2 ANQGSEA come from the germline V gene. The CDR3 is made up of 14 amino acids. The ends were cut back, 6 bases at V and 2 bases at J, with 16 bases in the middle. CDR3 protein: CSVPGGQDQETQYI. The CDR3 bases are TGCAGCGTCCCCGGGGGGCAGGATCAAGAGACCCAGTACATC.

This sequence joins TRBV28 and TRBJ1-2; D gene ambiguous. Germline loops: CDR1 MDHEN, CDR2 SYDVKM. The CDR3 sequence is 15 residues long. Deletions cut 6 bases from V and 4 bases from J, with 18 bases between. The CDR3 protein is CASSPRWWYFYGYTF. The CDR3, as DNA: TGTGCCAGCAGCCCCCGGTGGTGGTACTTCTATGGCTACACCTTC.

The V call is TRBV6-2 or TRBV6-3, the J call TRBJ1-2, with TRBD1 matching 7 bases. With V trimmed by 6 bases and J by 2 bases, 9 bases remained unmatched. The CDR3 has 15 amino acids. CDR1 is MNHEY, CDR2 SVGEGT, per germline. The CDR3 DNA follows: TGTGCCAGCAGAGCTACCGGGACAGAAAACTATGGCTACACCTTC. Its protein is CASRATGTENYGYTF.

The chain combines TRBV7-2 with TRBJ1-2; D unclear. CDR1 is SGHTA, CDR2 FQGNSA, per germline. With 5 bases removed from V and 6 bases from J, the gap between germline ends came to 13 bases. This CDR3 has 13 amino acids. CDR3 coding DNA: TGTGCCAGCAGCCCCCCCCCCAGTGATGGCTACACCTTC. This gives the protein CASSPPPSDGYTF. Full variable domain (remainder filled in from reference TRBV7-2 and TRBJ1-2): GAGVSQSPSNKVTEKGKDVELRCDPISGHTALYWYRQSLGQGLEFLIYFQGNSAPDKSGLPSDRFSAERTGGSVSTLTIQRTQQEDSAVYLCASSPPPSDGYTFGSGTRLTVV.

This clonotype was seen a few times. V and J are TRBV28 and TRBJ2-3; 14 positions match TRBD2. Losses at the gene ends were 8 bases for V and 0 bases for J; bases not matched to a gene: 7. The germline V gene encodes CDR1 MDHEN and CDR2 SYDVKM. This CDR3 spans 17 amino acids. The CDR3 reads CASAGTSGGPSTDTQYF. The CDR3 DNA reads as TGTGCCAGCGCCGGGACTAGCGGGGGCCCTAGCACAGATACGCAGTATTTT. Supplemented by reference TRBV28 and TRBJ2-3, the full variable domain reads DVKVTQSSRYLVKRTGEKVFLECVQDMDHENMFWYRQDPGLGLRLIYFSYDVKMKEKGDIPEGYSVSREKKERFSLILESASTNQTSMYLCASAGTSGGPSTDTQYFGPGTRLTVL.

The chain recombines TRBV28 with TRBJ1-2, with D possibly being TRBD1 (6 bases). The V gene lost 7 bases and the J gene lost 2 bases, with 14 bases spanning the gap. The CDR3 is made up of 14 amino acids. Germline-derived CDR1 and CDR2 are MDHEN and SYDVKM. The CDR3 bases are TGTGCCAGCATCCTTAGGGGGGCCAACTATGGCTACACCTTC. Amino acid sequence: CASILRGANYGYTF.

The J gene is TRBJ2-1, the V gene TRBV6-1; possibly TRBD1 for D (6 bases). The length of the CDR3 is 19 residues. The germline gives CDR1 MNHNS, CDR2 SASEGT. V lost 2 bases and J lost 3, with 23 bases in between. This chain's CDR3 is CASSELGASALSRYNEQFF. DNA of the CDR3: TGTGCCAGCAGTGAACTGGGGGCCTCGGCTCTCTCTCGCTACAATGAGCAGTTCTTC.